This T cell receptor beta chain was captured by sequencing in a study of early T cells in non-severe SARS-CoV-2 infection. Study context: Bulk RNA taken from unsorted whole blood was sequenced, leaving chains unpaired. Study-wide results and limits: Sequences matched to VDJdb favored anti-spike CD8 responses, while private and CD4 specificities were missed.

On this clonotype: Antigen specificity is unknown.

Looked up from germline, CDR1 is SGHRS and CDR2 is YFSETQ. This CDR3 is 11 amino acids long. With 3 bases removed from V and 10 bases from J, the gap between germline ends came to 7 bases. Separate cDNA molecules each had unique molecular identifiers attached to them. TCRdb called the 5' RACE reads again in MiXCR, with one record for every CDR3 protein. The table includes tens of thousands of distinct CDR3 sequences, 10% to 15% detected once. The receptor's source is an adult who was a healthcare worker with PCR-confirmed SARS-CoV-2 infection or an uninfected control (not recorded which). The specimen was whole blood, collected at baseline. V usage is TRBV5-1 and J usage is TRBJ2-2; the D gene is possibly TRBD1 (5 bases). CDR3 nucleotide sequence: TGCGCCAGCAGCTCCGGACAGGAGCTGTTTTTT. Encoded protein: CASSSGQELFF.